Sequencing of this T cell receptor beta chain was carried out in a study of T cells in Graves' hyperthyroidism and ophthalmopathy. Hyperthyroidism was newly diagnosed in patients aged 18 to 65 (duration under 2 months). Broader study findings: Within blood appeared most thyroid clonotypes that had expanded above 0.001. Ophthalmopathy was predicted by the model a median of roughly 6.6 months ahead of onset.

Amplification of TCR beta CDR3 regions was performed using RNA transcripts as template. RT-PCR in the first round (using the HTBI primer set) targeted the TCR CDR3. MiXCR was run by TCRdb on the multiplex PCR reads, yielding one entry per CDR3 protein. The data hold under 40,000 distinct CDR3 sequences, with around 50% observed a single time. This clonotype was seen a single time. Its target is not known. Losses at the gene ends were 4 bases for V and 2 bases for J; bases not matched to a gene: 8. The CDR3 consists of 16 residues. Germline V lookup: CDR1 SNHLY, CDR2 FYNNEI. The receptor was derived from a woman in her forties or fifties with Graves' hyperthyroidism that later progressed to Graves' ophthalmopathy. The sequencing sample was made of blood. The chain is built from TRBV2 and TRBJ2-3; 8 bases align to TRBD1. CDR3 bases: TGTGCCAGCAGTGCCACCGGGACAGGCTCCACAGATACGCAGTATTTT. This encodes CASSATGTGSTDTQYF. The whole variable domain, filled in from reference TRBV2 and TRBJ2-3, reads EPEVTQTPSHQVTQMGQEVILRCVPISNHLYFYWYRQILGQKVEFLVSFYNNEISEKSEIFDDQFSVERPDGSNFTLKIRSTKLEDSAMYFCASSATGTGSTDTQYFGPGTRLTVL.